The clone carrying this TCR beta chain came up a few times. TCRdb fed the 5' RACE reads into MiXCR, producing one record per CDR3 protein. The profile shows 550,000 to 700,000 distinct CDR3 sequences, approximately 15% of them singletons. The sample is drawn from a study of T-cell memory formation after mild COVID-19. Germline loops: CDR1 LNHNV, CDR2 YYDKDF (reference sequence). CDR3 length: 14 residues. The V gene lost 0 bases and the J gene lost 3 bases, with 8 bases spanning the gap. The material sequenced was PBMCs or a T cell subset sorted from them (not recorded which). The rearrangement links TRBV15 to TRBJ2-5; no reliable D call. This TCR came from an adult woman who had mild COVID-19 (a few samples of this study predate the infection). Cell type and time point are not known. CDR3 amino acids: CATSRDRPEETQYF. CDR3 coding DNA: TGTGCCACCAGCAGAGATCGGCCGGAAGAGACCCAGTACTTC.